The 20 T cell receptor beta chains given below trace back to one sample, sequenced in a study of blood T cell repertoires in COVID-19. TCRdb's copy holds only in-frame clones and misses some; the assay was immunoSEQ multiplex PCR. The table shows some 300,000 clones, with roughly 88% occurring only once. Specimen: peripheral blood. These receptors all stem from a woman under 40 who had recovered from COVID-19.

The chain recombines TRBV3-1 (or the pseudogene TRBV3-2) with TRBJ2-2; D is uncertain. Trimming pared 2 bases from V and 4 bases from J, leaving 11 bases between. The length of the CDR3 is 15 residues. The V gene's germline CDR1 is LGHDT and CDR2 YNNKEL (reference sequence). CDR3 amino acids: CASSQSSVSTGELFF. Written as DNA, the CDR3 is TGTGCCAGCAGCCAATCTTCGGTTTCCACCGGGGAGCTGTTTTTT.

With regard to this clone: A read error may account for a junction end that differs from germline. V gene TRBV28 combines with J gene TRBJ1-5, with D maybe TRBD1 (6 bases). The length of the CDR3 is 13 residues. CDR1 and CDR2 from the germline V gene are MDHEN and SYDVKM. The CDR3 spells CASSQTGTSVGIF. DNA of the CDR3: TGTGCCAGCAGCCAGACCGGGACATCTGTTGGGATTTTT.

V and J are TRBV5-1 and TRBJ2-5; possible D gene TRBD1, 6 bases. The V gene lost 4 bases and the J gene lost 5 bases, with 15 bases spanning the gap. The CDR3 contains 14 residues. CDR1 is SGHRS and CDR2 is YFSETQ in the germline V gene. The chain's CDR3 is CASSPTGSVETQYF. The CDR3 DNA reads TGCGCCAGCAGCCCTACAGGGTCCGTGGAGACCCAGTACTTC. Full variable domain (missing parts from reference TRBV5-1 and TRBJ2-5): KAGVTQTPRYLIKTRGQQVTLSCSPISGHRSVSWYQQTPGQGLQFLFEYFSETQRNKGNFPGRFSGRQFSNSRSEMNVSTLELGDSALYLCASSPTGSVETQYFGPGTRLLVL.

The chain couples TRBV7-2 to TRBJ1-1, with D uncertain. The V end was cut by 1 base, the J end by 0 bases, with 9 bases between. The CDR3 has 15 residues. Germline V gene sequence: CDR1 SGHTA, CDR2 FQGNSA. CDR3 in amino acids: CASSLGGPVNTEAFF. As DNA, the CDR3 is TGTGCCAGCAGCTTAGGAGGTCCGGTGAACACTGAAGCTTTCTTT.

The rearrangement uses TRBV5-1 and TRBJ2-1; 10 bases match TRBD1. CDR3 size: 14 residues. In germline, CDR1 is SGHRS, CDR2 YFSETQ. Trimming cost V 3 bases and J 8 bases; bases outside gene matches: 5. CDR3 in DNA: TGCGCCAGCAGCTCCGGACAGGGGGGCGATGAGCAGTTCTTC. This gives the protein CASSSGQGGDEQFF.

This chain uses TRBV10-3 with TRBJ1-5, with 8 bases that match TRBD1. V shed 3 bases, J shed 3 bases, and the junction held 7 bases outside the gene matches. CDR1 is ENHRY, CDR2 SYGVKD, per germline. The CDR3 runs to 16 residues. CDR3 amino acids: CAISDIDRGINQPQHF. Here the CDR3 DNA reads TGTGCCATCAGTGATATCGACAGGGGAATCAATCAGCCCCAGCATTTT.

The chain couples TRBV10-2 to TRBJ2-2, with a weak D call TRBD1 (6 bases). V was cut by 7 bases and J by 7 bases, with 22 bases left in between. This CDR3 comprises 16 residues. Per germline, CDR1 WSHSY and CDR2 SAAADI. As DNA, the CDR3 is TGCGCCAGCAAAAAAGACCCGGGACAAAGGGGCGGGGAGCTGTTTTTT. Protein: CASKKDPGQRGGELFF.

The chain couples TRBV7-2 to TRBJ2-1; 10 nucleotides align to TRBD2. The J segment lost 0 bases and the V segment lost 5 bases, leaving 7 bases of the junction unmatched. This CDR3 has 17 residues. Germline-derived CDR1 and CDR2 are SGHTA and FQGNSA. CDR3 protein: CASSPQSGGASYNEQFF. As DNA, the CDR3 is TGTGCCAGCAGCCCCCAAAGCGGGGGGGCCTCCTACAATGAGCAGTTCTTC.

V usage is TRBV20-1 and J usage is TRBJ1-5; 7 bases map to TRBD1. Germline CDR1 DFQATT, CDR2 SNEGSKA (reference sequence). The CDR3 runs to 14 residues. Trimming took 3 bases from V and 2 from J; bases not matched to a gene: 4. The CDR3 DNA reads as TGCAGTGCTAGTACGACAGGGCGCAATCAGCCCCAGCATTTT. It codes for CSASTTGRNQPQHF.

J is TRBJ2-7 and V is TRBV27; D gene uncertain. This CDR3 is 13 amino acids long. The germline V gene encodes CDR1 MNHEY and CDR2 SMNVEV (reference sequence). V shed 4 bases and J shed 2 bases, with 9 bases lying between them. The CDR3 here is CASSSGLTYEQYF. For the CDR3, the DNA is TGTGCCAGCAGTTCCGGGTTGACCTACGAGCAGTACTTC.

V gene TRBV7-3 combines with J gene TRBJ2-1; 9 bases are shared with TRBD1. In germline, CDR1 is SGHTA, CDR2 FQGTGA. CDR3 length equals 16 residues. V was pared by 5 bases and J by 4 bases, with 9 bases of the junction left unmatched. The CDR3 spells CASSQGGTGSYNEQFF. CDR3 coding DNA: TGTGCCAGCAGCCAAGGAGGGACAGGGTCTTACAATGAGCAGTTCTTC.

This chain links TRBV6-2 or TRBV6-3 with TRBJ1-1; 8 bases agree with TRBD1. From germline, CDR1 is MNHEY and CDR2 SVGEGT. V lost 0 bases and J lost 1; bases outside the gene matches: 4. The CDR3 is 16 amino acids. CDR3 sequence (DNA): TGTGCCAGCAGTTACTCCGACAGGGGCCGGAACACTGAAGCTTTCTTT. Translation: CASSYSDRGRNTEAFF.

The chain uses TRBV19 and TRBJ1-1; D call uncertain. Germline V lookup: CDR1 LNHDA, CDR2 SQIVND (reference sequence). Trimming removed 5 bases from V and 1 base from J, with 14 bases in between. There are 15 residues in the CDR3. CDR3 nucleotide sequence: TGTGCCAGTAGTCCGCGAAGCCGCAAGAACACTGAAGCTTTCTTT. Translated, it gives CASSPRSRKNTEAFF.

The V gene is TRBV4-3, the J gene TRBJ2-7; tentative D call: TRBD2 (6 bases). Per germline, CDR1 LGHNA and CDR2 YSLEER. The ends were cut back, 8 bases at V and 3 bases at J, with 17 bases in the middle. The CDR3 has 14 residues. CDR3: CASSSGTGDYEQYF. The CDR3 nucleotides are TGCGCCAGCTCCTCCGGGACTGGAGACTACGAGCAGTACTTC.

The chain uses TRBV5-1 and TRBJ2-2; D unresolved. Between the trimmed V and J ends, which lost 7 bases and 1 base, there was a span of 14 bases. The germline V gene has CDR1 SGHRS and CDR2 YFSETQ. The CDR3 runs 15 residues. CDR3 DNA: TGCGCCAGCGCAACGGTAGCCGAGAACACCGGGGAGCTGTTTTTT. Residues: CASATVAENTGELFF.

Only one count was recorded for this clone. The rearrangement joins TRBV6-6 to TRBJ2-7, with 8 bases fitting TRBD1. Germline loops: CDR1 MNHNY, CDR2 SVGAGI (reference sequence). This CDR3 spans 14 amino acids. Unmatched junction bases numbered 6, after V lost 6 bases and J lost 2 bases. CDR3 protein: CASRPRTGTYEQYF. The CDR3 DNA sequence: TGTGCCAGCAGACCCCGGACAGGGACCTACGAGCAGTACTTC.

The chain carries TRBV16 and TRBJ1-1; no firm D call. CDR3 length equals 14 residues. In germline, CDR1 is KGHSY, CDR2 FQNENV. The germline V and J ends were trimmed by 2 bases and 0 bases, with 7 bases remaining between them. The CDR3 reads CASSQQFLNTEAFF. In nucleotides, the CDR3 is TGTGCCAGCAGCCAACAGTTTTTGAACACTGAAGCTTTCTTT. Full variable domain (missing parts from reference TRBV16 and TRBJ1-1): GEEVAQTPKHLVRGEGQKAKLYCAPIKGHSYVFWYQQVLKNEFKFLISFQNENVFDETGMPKERFSAKCLPNSPCSLEIQATKLEDSAVYFCASSQQFLNTEAFFGQGTRLTVV.

This sequence joins TRBV5-1 and TRBJ1-3; D ambiguous. Trimming shortened V by 3 bases and J by 0 bases, and 13 bases separated the two germline ends. The CDR3 is 16 residues long. Germline assignment: CDR1 SGHRS and CDR2 YFSETQ. The CDR3 nucleotides read TGCGCCAGCAGCTCCGACTTAGCCGGCTCTGGAAACACCATATATTTT. Protein product: CASSSDLAGSGNTIYF.

The chain recombines TRBV4-1 with TRBJ1-5; 7 nucleotides line up with TRBD1. Germline loops: CDR1 MGHRA, CDR2 YSYEKL. The CDR3 spans 16 residues. After removal of 0 bases from V and 2 bases from J, the junction contained 4 bases not matched to a gene. CDR3 DNA sequence: TGCGCCAGCAGCCAAGATTCCGGACAGGGCAATCAGCCCCAGCATTTT. It is translated as CASSQDSGQGNQPQHF.

The V call is TRBV29-1, the J call TRBJ2-3; possibly TRBD2 for D (5 bases). The CDR3 is 12 amino acids. V shed 6 bases and J shed 1 base, with 8 bases lying between them. Germline loops: CDR1 SQVTM, CDR2 ANQGSEA. This CDR3 is CSVSGRTDTQYF. The CDR3 DNA follows: TGCAGCGTAAGCGGCCGCACAGATACGCAGTATTTT.